This TCR beta chain was sequenced for a study of shared clonotypes between healthy human individuals. Profiled with immunoSEQ multiplex PCR; TCRdb holds only in-frame clones, not every one. The profile covers roughly 500,000 clones, with 95% to 97% appearing a single time and approximately 0.06% taken by the ten largest. V gave up 5 bases and J gave up 4 bases, with 14 bases separating them. From germline, CDR1 is LNHDA and CDR2 SQIVND (reference sequence). The CDR3 is made up of 14 amino acids. This clone occurred once. The clonotype was recovered from a woman in her twenties or thirties in good health. The sample comprised naive CD4+ T cells sorted from blood. Described subset: CD45RA+ positively selected. The rearrangement joins TRBV19 to TRBJ2-5, with D possibly TRBD1 on 6 matching bases. The chain's CDR3 is CASSPRRGGETQYF. In DNA form, the CDR3 reads TGTGCCAGTAGTCCGCGCAGGGGCGGAGAGACCCAGTACTTC.